These T cell receptor beta chains were read from a single sample in a study of T cell changes during pregnancy in multiple sclerosis. Data came from immunoSEQ multiplex PCR; TCRdb stores just in-frame clones and leaves some out. The sample comprises roughly 35,000 clones, 80% to 95% of which are singletons, and about 1.3% rests with the top ten. The sample was PBMCs (not recorded whether the cells were cultured). The source of these receptors is a female donor with multiple sclerosis, enrolled in a pregnancy study. Both conserved end residues are part of each CDR3. The D gene is left open where the match is weak.

D	V	J	CDR3	DNA
-	TRBV19	TRBJ1-2	CASQGGEGYTF	TGTGCCAGCCAAGGCGGAGAGGGCTACACCTTC
-	TRBV7-9	TRBJ2-7	CASSLGGPYEQYF	TGTGCCAGCAGCTTGGGTGGTCCCTACGAGCAGTACTTC
-	TRBV7-2	TRBJ2-7	CASSLKSYEQYF	TGTGCCAGCAGCTTAAAGTCCTACGAGCAGTACTTC
TRBD2	TRBV11-1	TRBJ2-7	CASSTLAGAYEQYF	TGTGCCAGCAGCACATTAGCGGGAGCCTACGAGCAGTACTTC
TRBD1	TRBV4-2	TRBJ1-2	CASSLAGTGRDYGYTF	TGTGCCAGCAGCCTAGCCGGGACAGGGAGGGACTATGGCTACACCTTC
-	TRBV5-5	TRBJ2-5	CASSSRGPKWETQYF	TGTGCCAGCAGCTCCCGGGGTCCCAAGTGGGAGACCCAGTACTTC
-	TRBV5-6	TRBJ2-2	CASSLGDLTGELFF	TGTGCCAGCAGCTTGGGGGATCTCACCGGGGAGCTGTTTTTT
-	TRBV9	TRBJ1-2	CASSVVTNYGYTF	TGTGCCAGCAGCGTAGTCACGAACTATGGCTACACCTTC
TRBD1	TRBV4-2	TRBJ1-1	CASSRDRNTEAFF	TGTGCCAGCAGCCGGGACAGGAACACTGAAGCTTTCTTT
-	TRBV6-6	TRBJ1-5	CASSPRRGNNQPQHF	TGTGCCAGCAGCCCCCGCAGGGGCAACAATCAGCCCCAGCATTTT